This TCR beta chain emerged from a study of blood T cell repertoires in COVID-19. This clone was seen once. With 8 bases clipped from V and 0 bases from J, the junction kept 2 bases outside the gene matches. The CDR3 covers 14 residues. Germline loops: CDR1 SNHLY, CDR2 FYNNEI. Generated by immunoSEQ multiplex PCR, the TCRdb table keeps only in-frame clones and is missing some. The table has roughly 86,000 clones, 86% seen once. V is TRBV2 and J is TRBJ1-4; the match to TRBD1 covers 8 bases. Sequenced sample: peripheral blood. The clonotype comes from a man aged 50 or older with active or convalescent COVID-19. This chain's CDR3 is CASGTGTTNEKLFF. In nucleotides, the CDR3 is TGTGCCAGCGGGACAGGAACAACTAATGAAAAACTGTTTTTT.